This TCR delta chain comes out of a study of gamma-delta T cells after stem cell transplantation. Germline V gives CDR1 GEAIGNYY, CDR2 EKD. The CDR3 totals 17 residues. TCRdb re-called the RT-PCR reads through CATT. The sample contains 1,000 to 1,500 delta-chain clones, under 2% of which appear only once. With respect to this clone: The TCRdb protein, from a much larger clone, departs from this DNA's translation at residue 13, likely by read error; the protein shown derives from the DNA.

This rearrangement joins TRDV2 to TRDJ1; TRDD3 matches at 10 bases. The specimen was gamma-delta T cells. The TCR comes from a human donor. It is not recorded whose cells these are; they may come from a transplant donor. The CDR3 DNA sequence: TGTGCCTGTGACACGATGCTGGGGGATAGGTACACCGAGAAACTCATCTTT. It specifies CACDTMLGDRYTEKLIF.